Detailed here is one T cell receptor (beta chain). Its target is not known. Per sample, approximately 550 nanograms of biopsy DNA were TCRB immunosequenced. Here immunoSEQ multiplex PCR was the method, and the copy in TCRdb shows in-frame clones only, minus some. The sample lists 4,000 to 6,000 clones, roughly 80% occurring once. Germline V gene sequence: CDR1 SQVTM, CDR2 ANQGSEA. The CDR3 spans 13 residues. With V trimmed by 5 bases and J by 2 bases, 1 base remained unmatched. This entry belongs to a study of T cell repertoires in ileal Crohn's disease. The overall study: Every patient was operated on for stricturing (about 60%) or penetrating (approximately 40%) complications.

Patients were adults with ileal or ileocolonic Crohn's disease needing resection. Whole-study findings and limits: Active smokers at surgery had more clonal expansions than non-smokers.

This chain joins TRBV29-1 and TRBJ1-5; 9 positions match TRBD1. Sequenced material: ileal tissue. The receptor was derived from an adult with Crohn's disease. The CDR3 loop reads CSVRTGGNQPQHF. The CDR3 DNA is TGCAGCGTTCGGACAGGGGGCAATCAGCCCCAGCATTTT. Full variable domain (outside the CDR3, taken from reference TRBV29-1 and TRBJ1-5): SAVISQKPSRDICQRGTSLTIQCQVDSQVTMMFWYRQQPGQSLTLIATANQGSEATYESGFVIDKFPISRPNLTFSTLTVSNMSPEDSSIYLCSVRTGGNQPQHFGDGTRLSIL.